Listed here are 20 T cell receptor beta chains from one sample, sequenced in a study of cytomegalovirus exposure and HLA in healthy donors. The study ran its PCR with 60 Vbeta and 13 Jbeta primers. Libraries were prepared by immunoSEQ multiplex PCR; TCRdb keeps only in-frame clonotypes and omits some of them. The table records roughly 130,000 clones, about 73% of them present only once. Sequencing was carried out using PBMCs. The receptors here all came from a woman aged 40 to 50 in good health and CMV-seropositive.

This clone was counted between two and nine times. J is TRBJ2-2 and V is TRBV4-3; maybe TRBD2 (5 bases). The CDR3 spans 14 residues. V was cut by 0 bases and J by 7 bases, with 9 bases left in between. Germline CDR1 and CDR2: LGHNA and YSLEER. The CDR3 here is CASSQDRRIGELFF. The DNA of the CDR3 is TGCGCCAGCAGCCAAGATCGGAGGATCGGGGAGCTGTTTTTT.

This clone was counted once. DNA for the CDR3: TGTGCCAGCTCACCGACAGGGGATCAGCCCCAGCATTTT. It is translated as CASSPTGDQPQHF. J is TRBJ1-5 and V is TRBV18; 8 bases are a match to TRBD1. The CDR3 runs to 13 residues. Per the germline V gene, CDR1 is KGHSH and CDR2 is LQKENI. The J segment lost 5 bases and the V segment lost 3 bases, leaving 0 bases of the junction unmatched.

The chain is built from TRBV18 and TRBJ2-2, with a weak D call TRBD2 (5 bases). The V and J ends lost 3 bases and 7 bases respectively, with 15 bases between them. In germline, CDR1 is KGHSH, CDR2 LQKENI. CDR3 length: 15 residues. CDR3 sequence reads: CASSPSIQLVGELFF. DNA of the CDR3: TGTGCCAGCTCACCTTCGATACAACTAGTCGGGGAGCTGTTTTTT.

This clone was counted a few times. The CDR3 sequence: CARSTTPGLVVPRTDTQYF. The CDR3 region has the DNA TGTGCCAGAAGCACGACCCCGGGACTAGTCGTCCCCCGCACAGATACGCAGTATTTT. This chain uses TRBV5-3 with TRBJ2-3, with 8 bases aligning to TRBD2. TRBV5-3 qualifies as an ORF whose function is uncertain. V trimming: 4 bases; J trimming: 1 base; junction bases outside the gene matches: 17. CDR3 length: 19 amino acids.

The CDR3 region has the DNA TGTGCCAGTAGTATATCCGGGACAGGGCGGGCTTTCTTT. Translating it yields CASSISGTGRAFF. The chain uses TRBV19 and TRBJ1-1; TRBD1 matches at 9 bases. Per germline, CDR1 LNHDA and CDR2 SQIVND (reference sequence). V lost 2 bases and J lost 11; bases outside the gene matches: 6. The CDR3 contains 13 residues.

CDR3 DNA sequence: TGTGCCAGCTCTCATAGCGGGAGGGAGGAGACCCAGTACTTC. Its protein is CASSHSGREETQYF. The V gene is TRBV6-5, the J gene TRBJ2-5; 11 nucleotides line up with TRBD2. The J segment lost 5 bases and the V segment lost 8 bases, leaving 7 bases of the junction unmatched. The CDR3 runs 14 residues. Germline assignment: CDR1 MNHEY and CDR2 SVGAGI.

The V and J genes are TRBV5-1 and TRBJ1-2; D ambiguous. The CDR3 extends over 13 amino acids. Germline V gene lookup returns CDR1 SGHRS and CDR2 YFSETQ. V lost 3 bases and J 0 bases, leaving 6 bases between the germline ends. The CDR3 coding sequence is TGCGCCAGCAGCTCCACAGCTAACTATGGCTACACCTTC. Its protein product is CASSSTANYGYTF.

This rearrangement joins TRBV7-3 to TRBJ2-3, with D possibly matching TRBD1 (5 bases). The CDR3 contains 15 residues. CDR1 SGHTA and CDR2 FQGTGA come from the germline V gene. Trimming cost V 0 bases and J 5 bases, with 12 bases left between them. The CDR3 DNA reads as TGTGCCAGCAGCTTAACTGGCAGGGTAGGAGATACGCAGTATTTT. Protein product: CASSLTGRVGDTQYF.

This clone appeared a single time. This chain uses TRBV29-1 with TRBJ2-3; the D is unclear. The germline V gene has CDR1 SQVTM and CDR2 ANQGSEA. The CDR3 spans 11 residues. Trimming left V 7 bases short and J 4 bases short, with 9 bases between. The CDR3 spells CSAPTADTQYF. Written as DNA, the CDR3 is TGCAGCGCCCCTACGGCAGATACGCAGTATTTT.

V usage is TRBV7-6 and J usage is TRBJ2-7; 12 nucleotides align to TRBD2. From germline, CDR1 is SGHVS and CDR2 FNYEAQ. J gave up 5 bases and V 5 bases, and 7 bases lay outside the gene matches. The CDR3 is 15 amino acids. The CDR3 coding sequence is TGTGCCAGCAGCCCCTCGACTAGCGGGAGTCACGAGCAGTACTTC. Translated, it gives CASSPSTSGSHEQYF. The complete variable domain, with remaining parts taken from reference TRBV7-6 and TRBJ2-7, reads GAGVSQSPRYKVTKRGQDVALRCDPISGHVSLYWYRQALGQGPEFLTYFNYEAQQDKSGLPNDRFSAERPEGSISTLTIQRTEQRDSAMYRCASSPSTSGSHEQYFGPGTRLTVT.

V gene TRBV4-2 combines with J gene TRBJ1-2, with D possibly matching TRBD1 (5 bases). This CDR3 comprises 16 residues. The germline V gene encodes CDR1 LGHNA and CDR2 YNFKEQ. V was clipped by 0 bases and J by 4 bases, with 15 bases between them. The CDR3: CASSQEGGSGIYGYTF. Written as DNA, the CDR3 is TGTGCCAGCAGCCAAGAGGGGGGTAGTGGGATCTATGGCTACACCTTC.

The chain carries TRBV28 and TRBJ1-2; D unclear. This CDR3 spans 12 amino acids. The germline CDR1 and CDR2 sequences are MDHEN and SYDVKM. The germline V and J ends were trimmed by 10 bases and 4 bases, with 13 bases remaining between them. The CDR3 region has the DNA TGTGCCACCGCAGTCGGAGGCTATGGCTACACCTTC. It codes for CATAVGGYGYTF.

The rearrangement links TRBV7-8 to TRBJ2-1; D is unresolved. Trimming took 2 bases from V and 9 from J, leaving 11 bases between them. This CDR3 is 13 amino acids long. Looked up from germline, CDR1 is SGHVS and CDR2 is FQNEAQ. The CDR3 DNA reads as TGTGCCAGCAGCTTACGAGGCGATGGTGAGCAGTTCTTC. It encodes CASSLRGDGEQFF.

The J gene is TRBJ1-5, the V gene TRBV4-1, with 10 bases fitting TRBD1. The CDR3 totals 15 residues. Per germline, CDR1 MGHRA and CDR2 YSYEKL. Germline trimming cut 6 bases from V and 2 bases from J; bases unmatched to any gene: 4. The CDR3 DNA reads as TGCGCCAGCAGGCCCGGGACAGGGGGCAATCAGCCCCAGCATTTT. Encoded protein: CASRPGTGGNQPQHF.

CDR3 sequence: CASSVGTGNYEQYF. In DNA, the CDR3 is TGTGCCAGCTCCGTTGGGACAGGGAACTACGAGCAGTACTTC. This sequence joins TRBV18 and TRBJ2-7; 9 bases agree with TRBD1. CDR1 is KGHSH and CDR2 is LQKENI in the germline V gene. V gave up 6 bases and J gave up 3 bases; unmatched junction bases: 6. The CDR3 contains 14 residues.

This clone was seen only a few times. The chain recombines TRBV28 with TRBJ2-7, with unresolved D. CDR1 and CDR2 from the germline V gene are MDHEN and SYDVKM. With 3 bases removed from V and 3 bases from J, the gap between germline ends came to 9 bases. The CDR3 extends over 13 amino acids. The CDR3 sequence: CASSFPQNYEQYF. DNA of the CDR3: TGTGCCAGCAGTTTCCCGCAGAACTACGAGCAGTACTTC.

V gene TRBV28 combines with J gene TRBJ2-7, with 15 bases that match TRBD2. With 6 bases clipped from V and 2 bases from J, the junction kept 8 bases outside the gene matches. The CDR3 runs to 17 residues. Germline V gene lookup returns CDR1 MDHEN and CDR2 SYDVKM. In DNA form, the CDR3 reads TGTGCCAGCAGCTGGGGACTAGCGGGAGGCCGGACCTACGAGCAGTACTTC. Amino acid sequence: CASSWGLAGGRTYEQYF.

The chain uses TRBV19 and TRBJ1-4, with D hard to call. Trimming removed 7 bases at V and 0 bases at J, with 9 bases between. The CDR3 extends over 14 amino acids. Germline lookup yields CDR1 LNHDA and CDR2 SQIVND (reference sequence). CDR3 in DNA: TGTGCCAGTAACCCCCAGACAACTAATGAAAAACTGTTTTTT. Translation gives CASNPQTTNEKLFF.

This clone came up a few times. The chain carries TRBV2 and TRBJ2-1; 11 bases match TRBD2. The length of the CDR3 is 16 residues. The germline V gene has CDR1 SNHLY and CDR2 FYNNEI. V lost 5 bases, J lost 1 base, and 4 bases stayed unmatched. CDR3 loop: CASSFSGGESYNEQFF. The CDR3 nucleotides read TGTGCCAGCAGTTTTAGCGGGGGGGAATCCTACAATGAGCAGTTCTTC.

The chain recombines TRBV18 with TRBJ2-7, with 11 positions matching TRBD1. The CDR3 sequence is 13 residues long. The germline CDR1 and CDR2 sequences are KGHSH and LQKENI. Losses at the gene ends were 3 bases for V and 9 bases for J; bases not matched to a gene: 4. This CDR3 reads CASSPDRGPRQYF. The DNA for the CDR3 is TGTGCCAGCTCACCGGACAGGGGGCCTCGGCAGTACTTC.